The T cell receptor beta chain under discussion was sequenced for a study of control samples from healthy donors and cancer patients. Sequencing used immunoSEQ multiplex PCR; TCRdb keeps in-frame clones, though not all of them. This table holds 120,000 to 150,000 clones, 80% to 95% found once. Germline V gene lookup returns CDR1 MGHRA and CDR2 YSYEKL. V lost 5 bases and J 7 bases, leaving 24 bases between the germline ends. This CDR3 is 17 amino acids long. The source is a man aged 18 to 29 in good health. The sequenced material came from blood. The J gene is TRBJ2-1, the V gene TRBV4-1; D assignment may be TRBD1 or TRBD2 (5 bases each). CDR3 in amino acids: CASSSRGTGTPYNEQFF. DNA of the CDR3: TGCGCCAGCAGCTCTCGGGGCACCGGGACCCCTTATAATGAGCAGTTCTTC.